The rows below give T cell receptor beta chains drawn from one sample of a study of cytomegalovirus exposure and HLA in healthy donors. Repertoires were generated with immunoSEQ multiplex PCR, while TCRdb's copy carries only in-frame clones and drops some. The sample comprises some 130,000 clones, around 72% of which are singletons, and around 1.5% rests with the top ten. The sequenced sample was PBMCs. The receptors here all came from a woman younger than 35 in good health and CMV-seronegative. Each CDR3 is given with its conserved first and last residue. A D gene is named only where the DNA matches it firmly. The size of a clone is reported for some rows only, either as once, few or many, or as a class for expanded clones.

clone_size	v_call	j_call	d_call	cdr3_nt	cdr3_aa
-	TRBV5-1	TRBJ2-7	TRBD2	TGCGCCAGCAGCTCGACGACTAGCGGGATCTCCTACGAGCAGTACTTC	CASSSTTSGISYEQYF
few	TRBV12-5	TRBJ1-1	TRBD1	TGTGCTAGTGGTTTGGGAAACAGGGGGTACGGAAGAGCTTTCTTT	CASGLGNRGYGRAFF
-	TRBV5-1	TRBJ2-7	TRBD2	TGCGCCAGCAGCACTGGGACTAGCAGGGCCTACGAGCAGTACTTC	CASSTGTSRAYEQYF
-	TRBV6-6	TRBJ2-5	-	TGTGCCAGCAGTTACTCCCAGCCCCGGGAGGAGACCCAGTACTTC	CASSYSQPREETQYF
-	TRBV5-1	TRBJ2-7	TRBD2	TGCGCCAGCAGCCTTCTTCTCGGGACTAGCGGATACGAGCAGTACTTC	CASSLLLGTSGYEQYF
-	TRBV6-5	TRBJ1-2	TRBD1	TGTGCCAGCAGTTCCCCGGGACAGCCTAACTATGGCTACACCTTC	CASSSPGQPNYGYTF
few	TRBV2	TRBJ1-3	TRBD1	TGTGCCAGCCGACAGGGATTATCTGGAAACACCATATATTTT	CASRQGLSGNTIYF
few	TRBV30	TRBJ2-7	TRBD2	TGTGCCTGGAGTCGCGGAAGCGGGAGGCCCGGAGAGCAGTACTTC	CAWSRGSGRPGEQYF
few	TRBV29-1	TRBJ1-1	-	TGCAGCGTTGTTTTGCAGGACACTGAAGCTTTCTTT	CSVVLQDTEAFF
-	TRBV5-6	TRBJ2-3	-	TGTGCCAGCAGTTTTGCCTATACCACAGATACGCAGTATTTT	CASSFAYTTDTQYF
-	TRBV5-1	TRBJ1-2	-	TGCGCCAGCAGCTTGGGGCCAGGGCCCCGACTCTACTATGGCTACACCTTC	CASSLGPGPRLYYGYTF
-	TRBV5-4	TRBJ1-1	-	TGTGCCAGCCGACCCGGGAGTACTATGAACACTGAAGCTTTCTTT	CASRPGSTMNTEAFF
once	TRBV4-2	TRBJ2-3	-	TGTGCCAGCAGCCAGGCTCGCGGGGATACGCAGTATTTT	CASSQARGDTQYF
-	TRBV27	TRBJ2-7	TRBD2	TGTGCCAGCAGTCCCAGCGGGACCTTTACCTACGAGCAGTACTTC	CASSPSGTFTYEQYF
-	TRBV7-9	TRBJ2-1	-	TGTGCCAGCAGCCCAGGGGCGGGCTCCTACAATGAGCAGTTCTTC	CASSPGAGSYNEQFF
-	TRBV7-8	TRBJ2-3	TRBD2	TGTGCCAGCAGCGGGTACGGGGATGGACTAGCGGGAGGATACACAGATACGCAGTATTTT	CASSGYGDGLAGGYTDTQYF
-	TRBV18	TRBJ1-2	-	TGTGCCAGCTCACTCCGAGACAGCGAGGACTATGGCTACACCTTC	CASSLRDSEDYGYTF
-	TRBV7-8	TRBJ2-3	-	TGTGCCAGCAGCTTAGGGCCCAGGCGGGTCACAGATACGCAGTATTTT	CASSLGPRRVTDTQYF